Listed here are 22 T cell receptor beta chains from one sample, sequenced in a study of lymphopenia after photon versus proton radiotherapy. Profiling relied on immunoSEQ multiplex PCR, and the TCRdb table lists in-frame clones only, not all of them. The table includes some 30,000 clones, 90% detected once. The starting material was peripheral blood, obtained from a patient treated with photon-based radiotherapy. These receptors were obtained from a woman aged 45-59 years with pancreatic cancer.

The J gene is TRBJ1-1, the V gene TRBV29-1, with D possibly TRBD1 on 5 matching bases. The CDR3 is 17 residues long. Deletions cut 3 bases from V and 0 bases from J, with 20 bases between. Germline CDR1 and CDR2: SQVTM and ANQGSEA. The CDR3 region has the DNA TGCAGCGTTGACGGGACGGGAGGGCGGAGGATGAACACTGAAGCTTTCTTT. It yields the protein CSVDGTGGRRMNTEAFF.

V and J are TRBV6-1 and TRBJ2-1; TRBD1 agrees at 7 bases. The length of the CDR3 is 14 residues. Germline V gene lookup returns CDR1 MNHNS and CDR2 SASEGT. J lost 6 bases, V lost 1 base, and 3 bases had no gene match. The CDR3 DNA reads TGTGCCAGCAGTGAAGGATCAGGGGGCAATGAGCAGTTCTTC. It yields the protein CASSEGSGGNEQFF.

This clone was observed once. The rearrangement uses TRBV4-3 and TRBJ1-1, with 9 bases fitting TRBD1. Losses at the gene ends were 4 bases for V and 1 base for J; bases not matched to a gene: 7. Germline CDR1 reads LGHNA; CDR2 reads YSLEER. The CDR3 is 16 residues long. The CDR3 DNA follows: TGCGCCAGCAGCCTCCTAAGACAGGGGGGGAACACTGAAGCTTTCTTT. Its protein product is CASSLLRQGGNTEAFF.

The J gene is TRBJ2-7, the V gene TRBV9; 7 bases agree with TRBD2. The germline CDR1 and CDR2 sequences are SGDLS and YYNGEE. Unmatched junction bases numbered 6, after V lost 1 base and J lost 5 bases. The length of the CDR3 is 14 residues. CDR3 in DNA: TGTGCCAGCAGCGTACAGGGCGGGAGTAACGAGCAGTACTTC. It yields the protein CASSVQGGSNEQYF.

The chain links TRBV5-6 to TRBJ2-7; no clear D gene. The germline V gene encodes CDR1 SGHDT and CDR2 YYEEEE. Trimming removed 0 bases from V and 0 bases from J, with 7 bases in between. There are 14 residues in the CDR3. The CDR3 DNA reads TGTGCCAGCAGCTTGGCGGGCGGCTCCTACGAGCAGTACTTC. Protein product: CASSLAGGSYEQYF.

This sequence joins TRBV28 and TRBJ1-5, with D hard to call. This CDR3 comprises 14 residues. V was clipped by 3 bases and J by 5 bases, with 11 bases between them. CDR1 and CDR2 from the germline V gene are MDHEN and SYDVKM. DNA for the CDR3: TGTGCCAGCAGTTTGCCGGGCTATGATCAGCCCCAGCATTTT. It codes for CASSLPGYDQPQHF.

The rearrangement uses TRBV7-2 and TRBJ2-2; no clear D gene. Trimming shortened V by 4 bases and J by 0 bases, and 9 bases separated the two germline ends. The CDR3 loop spans 15 amino acids. Germline V gives CDR1 SGHTA, CDR2 FQGNSA. The chain's CDR3 is CASSYRWSNTGELFF. For the CDR3, the DNA is TGTGCCAGCAGCTACCGGTGGTCGAACACCGGGGAGCTGTTTTTT.

The chain links TRBV9 to TRBJ2-2, with D possibly TRBD1 on 5 matching bases. In germline, CDR1 is SGDLS, CDR2 YYNGEE. V was clipped by 4 bases and J by 4 bases, with 14 bases between them. The CDR3 has 15 residues. CDR3 region: CASSPQGWGTGELFF. Written as DNA, the CDR3 is TGTGCCAGCAGCCCTCAGGGATGGGGCACCGGGGAGCTGTTTTTT.

V is TRBV5-5 and J is TRBJ2-1, with D unclear. From germline, CDR1 is SGHKS and CDR2 YYEKEE (reference sequence). Deletions cut 2 bases from V and 4 bases from J, with 13 bases between. The CDR3 length is 15 residues. CDR3 protein: CASSFRLGAYNEQFF. In DNA form, the CDR3 reads TGTGCCAGCAGCTTCCGGCTAGGAGCTTACAATGAGCAGTTCTTC.

The chain carries TRBV10-3 and TRBJ2-4, with 12 nucleotides matching TRBD2. V was pared by 4 bases and J by 7 bases, with 8 bases of the junction left unmatched. The CDR3 sequence is 16 residues long. Germline V CDR1 and CDR2: ENHRY, SYGVKD. The CDR3 DNA sequence: TGTGCCATCAGTGGAACTAGCGGGAGGTCCGGGAACATTCAGTACTTC. Protein sequence: CAISGTSGRSGNIQYF.

This sequence joins TRBV5-6 and TRBJ2-7, with 7 bases lining up with TRBD1. This CDR3 is 14 amino acids long. The germline gives CDR1 SGHDT, CDR2 YYEEEE. V was pared by 3 bases and J by 2 bases, with 5 bases of the junction left unmatched. CDR3 coding DNA: TGTGCCAGCAGCTACCCGGGACAGACCTACGAGCAGTACTTC. This encodes CASSYPGQTYEQYF.

The gene calls are TRBV4-1 and TRBJ2-5; TRBD2 matches 9 bases. Germline lookup yields CDR1 MGHRA and CDR2 YSYEKL. The V and J ends lost 0 bases and 5 bases, in that order; junction bases with no gene match: 4. The CDR3 consists of 15 residues. In nucleotides, the CDR3 is TGCGCCAGCAGCCAAGAGAAGGCGGGAGGGGAGACCCAGTACTTC. Its translation: CASSQEKAGGETQYF.

This clone was seen once. The V and J genes are TRBV7-9 and TRBJ2-1; 8 nucleotides align to TRBD2. Germline V CDR1 and CDR2: SEHNR, FQNEAQ (reference sequence). J lost 6 bases, V lost 0 bases, and 1 base had no gene match. The CDR3 loop spans 14 amino acids. Written as DNA, the CDR3 is TGTGCCAGCAGCTTAGCAGCGGGAGTCAATGAGCAGTTCTTC. The encoded protein is CASSLAAGVNEQFF. Full variable domain (remainder filled in from reference TRBV7-9 and TRBJ2-1): DTGVSQNPRHKITKRGQNVTFRCDPISEHNRLYWYRQTLGQGPEFLTYFQNEAQLEKSRLLSDRFSAERPKGSFSTLEIQRTEQGDSAMYLCASSLAAGVNEQFFGPGTRLTVL.

The chain carries TRBV27 and TRBJ1-2; D possibly corresponds to TRBD1 (5 bases). The ends were cut back, 2 bases at V and 4 bases at J, with 20 bases in the middle. The CDR3 contains 17 residues. In germline, CDR1 is MNHEY, CDR2 SMNVEV (reference sequence). The CDR3 protein is CASSLAALPQDLYGYTF. The CDR3 bases are TGTGCCAGCAGTTTAGCGGCCCTACCACAGGACCTCTATGGCTACACCTTC.

The chain joins TRBV2 to TRBJ1-2, with TRBD1 matching 7 bases. V was pared by 0 bases and J by 5 bases, with 6 bases of the junction left unmatched. The CDR3 length is 15 residues. Germline CDR1 reads SNHLY; CDR2 reads FYNNEI. In DNA form, the CDR3 reads TGTGCCAGCAGTGAAGCTAAGACAGGGCTTTATGGCTACACCTTC. This codes for CASSEAKTGLYGYTF.

The CDR3 protein is CASSLTVNTEAFF. CDR3 nucleotides: TGTGCCAGCTCCTTGACGGTGAACACTGAAGCTTTCTTT. The chain couples TRBV18 to TRBJ1-1; D remains unclear. This CDR3 has 13 amino acids. CDR1 KGHSH and CDR2 LQKENI come from the germline V gene. V was trimmed by 6 bases and J by 0 bases, leaving 8 bases between them.

By frequency in the sample, this clone is medium-sized. The V gene is TRBV7-9, the J gene TRBJ1-2; 8 bases match TRBD1. This CDR3 spans 15 amino acids. Germline CDR1 and CDR2: SEHNR and FQNEAQ (reference sequence). Trimming took 5 bases from V and 2 from J; bases not matched to a gene: 7. CDR3 loop: CASSEPGQENYGYTF. The CDR3, as DNA: TGTGCCAGCAGCGAACCGGGACAGGAGAACTATGGCTACACCTTC.

This clone was counted a single time. The chain combines TRBV29-1 with TRBJ2-7, with 11 nucleotides matching TRBD2. CDR1 and CDR2 (germline): SQVTM, ANQGSEA. V lost 5 bases to trimming and J lost 3 bases; unmatched junction nucleotides: 3. The CDR3 is 13 amino acids. CDR3 in DNA: TGCAGCGTTACTAGCGGGGGAAACTACGAGCAGTACTTC. Translating gives CSVTSGGNYEQYF.

This clone occurred a few times. The chain couples TRBV4-2 to TRBJ2-5; D is uncertain. With 5 bases removed from V and 5 bases from J, the gap between germline ends came to 9 bases. The CDR3 loop spans 12 amino acids. Germline V gene lookup returns CDR1 LGHNA and CDR2 YNFKEQ. The CDR3 loop is CASSWSQETQYF. CDR3 sequence (DNA): TGTGCCAGCAGCTGGTCACAGGAGACCCAGTACTTC.

V and J are TRBV19 and TRBJ1-3, with 8 nucleotides matching TRBD1. The germline CDR1 and CDR2 sequences are LNHDA and SQIVND (reference sequence). The CDR3 length is 14 residues. Germline trimming cut 6 bases from V and 0 bases from J; bases unmatched to any gene: 1. CDR3 bases: TGTGCCAGTAGAGACAGGGGCTCTGGAAACACCATATATTTT. It encodes CASRDRGSGNTIYF.

This chain uses TRBV19 with TRBJ1-2; the D is unclear. The V gene lost 5 bases and the J gene lost 0 bases, with 10 bases spanning the gap. CDR3 length equals 14 residues. Germline V gene sequence: CDR1 LNHDA, CDR2 SQIVND (reference sequence). This CDR3 reads CASSSGRSNYGYTF. The CDR3 nucleotides read TGTGCCAGTAGTTCCGGCCGGTCTAACTATGGCTACACCTTC.

This chain joins TRBV29-1 and TRBJ1-2; TRBD1 matches at 8 bases. The CDR3 spans 12 residues. Trimming cost V 8 bases and J 4 bases; bases outside gene matches: 6. Germline assignment: CDR1 SQVTM and CDR2 ANQGSEA. This chain's CDR3 is CSLKTGAYGYTF. The CDR3 DNA reads as TGCAGCTTGAAGACAGGGGCCTATGGCTACACCTTC.